This TCR beta chain was profiled in a study of cytomegalovirus exposure and HLA in healthy donors (dated by TCRdb to about 2017). For the wider study: In an earlier analysis of around 540 of the donors, around 300 Gb of sequence data and 117 million unique TCR beta sequences from roughly 190 million T cells were reported. An early release that covered approximately 600 HLA-typed donors contained about 300 gigabases of sequencing data and 70 million to 100 million unique TCR sequences. The genetic ancestry cluster associated with self-reported Caucasian donors included 81% of the roughly 400 genotyped donors. The aim of the study was to test whether cataloging public T cell receptors could identify signatures of past pathogen exposure. Using immunosequencing, the study profiled T cell repertoires from 550 to 750 subjects and related those repertoires to cytomegalovirus serostatus. Along with the roughly 670-subject first cohort, a separate validation cohort of some 130 different subjects was used. To predict cytomegalovirus infection status, the study combined high-throughput TCR immunosequencing, statistical association of individual TCRs with disease status, and machine learning. A later analysis re-analyzed previously published TCR beta repertoires from roughly 690 donors and added high-resolution HLA genotyping to study TCR occurrence patterns. The later analysis used no new phenotypic data to find candidate immune exposures, relying instead on TCR beta sequences and their occurrence across donors. In an earlier analysis of around 540 of the donors, high-throughput TCR beta sequencing was used to judge whether each TCR beta V gene segment behaved as functional or pseudogenic. Alongside the repertoire data, information on donor age, sex, ethnicity and CMV serostatus was compiled. Genome-wide SNP genotypes for about three fifths of the 666 donors were used in a later genetic analysis, which treated that subset as a discovery cohort. Every repertoire in the discovery cohort had been generated on one and the same sequencing platform. Class I and class II HLA loci were covered by the typing at four-digit resolution. Typing coverage varied by locus: roughly 629-640 donors for A, B, C, DRB1 and DQB1; approximately 560 for DQA1; more than 600 for DPA1; fewer than 480 for DPB1. About five DR-DQ haplotypes were handled as single units for association and clustering because linkage in the cohort was strong. Among about 360 genotyped donors of the cohort, an average of roughly 240,000 unique TCR beta nucleotide sequences were sequenced per donor, roughly 20% of them non-productive. What the work shows at the level of the full study, not this receptor alone: A few of the identified cytomegalovirus-associated TCR beta chains were confirmed in vitro to be specific for cytomegalovirus antigens. When HLA alleles, especially DR and DQ, strongly co-occurred, TCR associations were difficult to assign to individual alleles. Several of the top co-occurrence clusters appeared to be linked to parvovirus B19, influenza, CMV and Epstein-Barr virus, according to a later analysis. In a later analysis, TCR association rates were found to vary across HLA loci, with the most associated TCRs seen for DRB1 alleles and the fewest for HLA-C alleles. Sequencing depth was assumed to be roughly uniform across donors in the presence/absence analyses, though that assumption may not hold. The sequencing pipeline was judged likely to have produced a cluster of highly shared sequence variants as a technical artifact. Because some donors lacked HLA typing at each locus, the association tests relied only on the typed subset. In an earlier analysis of fewer than 750 of the donors, most TCR beta V segments were observed in productive rearrangements about 87% or about 30% of the time, broadly matching IMGT annotations. A further reported finding was that TCR beta sequences accurately predicted the HLA-A and HLA-B alleles for most subjects in the first cohort. Correlated functional status among segregating V segments might be attributable to linkage disequilibrium, but an unknown experimental factor could not be ruled out. According to the authors, the approach could potentially be generalized to other disease states and immunological phenotypes. A later analysis associated some 17,000 TCR beta sequences with specific HLA alleles at a false discovery rate of 0.05. Most TCR sequences were observed very rarely across donors, whereas some public TCRs were present in many individuals. The classifier was reported to diagnose cytomegalovirus status with high specificity and sensitivity in both the original and validation cohorts. This cohort had only TCR beta chains sequenced, and the lack of alpha or paired-chain data limited which features could be detected. V-gene and J-gene trimming of TCR beta chains was associated with a missense DCLRE1C variant in a later genetic analysis, and the association was replicated in an independent cohort. CMV serostatus was the only immune exposure information available for the cohort. The study gave a list of around 170 TCR beta chains associated with cytomegalovirus. According to a later genetic analysis, donors in an Asian-associated ancestry cluster had fewer N-insertions in productive TCRs than the approximately 630-donor mean. In a later analysis, HLA-associated TCR beta chains were found to be more clonally expanded and to have lower generation probabilities than equally common non-associated chains. Most CMV-associated TCR beta chains appeared to be HLA-restricted in a later analysis, and the HLA associations seemed to be driven largely by CMV exposure. Because counts were too low, seventeen rarely observed V segments, including chromosome 9 orphons, were excluded from the earlier analysis of 587 of the donors.

The cohort was made up of 500 to 850 healthy bone marrow donors. All cohort members were sampled while nominally healthy, although unrecorded immune exposures were likely present. The donor was CMV seronegative and was included in the group of under 450 seronegative cohort members. Every donor gave a peripheral blood sample, and the peripheral blood mononuclear cells from that sample were used for TCR beta sequencing. Genomic DNA extraction from the blood cell samples was performed with the Qiagen DNeasy Blood Extraction Kit. Libraries were made using the immunoSEQ multiplex PCR assay. For the multiplex PCR, a mixture combining 60 forward primers for TCR Vbeta segments and 13 reverse primers for TCR Jbeta segments was used. A multiplex PCR assay on genomic DNA amplified the CDR3 region of rearranged TCR beta genes. Amplified TCR beta libraries were sequenced as 87-base-pair reads on the Illumina HiSeq System. In the source study's methods: A later analysis tallied 75 million to 95 million unique TCR beta chains across the approximately 670 repertoires, and about 10 million of those chains were shared by two or more donors. Raw reads were error-corrected and collapsed into unique sequences with a nearest-neighbor algorithm that merged closely related sequences to remove PCR and sequencing errors. To assign V, D and J gene segments, CDR3 sequences were aligned to IMGT reference sequences. For a sequence to be retained, at least a six-nucleotide match to both a V gene segment and a J gene segment was required. Rearrangements were called productive when the CDR3 lacked stop codons and stayed in frame with V and J; all others were non-productive. Following IMGT convention, CDR3 was defined as the stretch from the second conserved V-encoded cysteine to the conserved J-encoded phenylalanine. The earlier analysis of some 550 of the donors excluded any sequence lacking an unambiguous match to a single V gene segment. In an earlier analysis of about 590 of the donors, a V segment was called functional when productive rearrangements were above 56.7%, and segregating when the standard deviation between donors exceeded 5%. A statistical classification framework was developed to diagnose cytomegalovirus status using the catalog of TCR beta chain sequences. V and J gene assignment, in a later analysis, came from comparing TCR nucleotide sequences with IMGT/GENE-DB human TR gene sequences. Using the TCRdist pipeline, a later analysis assigned CDR3 sequences along with most-parsimonious VDJ recombination scenarios. In a later analysis, each TCR beta chain was defined by its CDR3 amino acid sequence together with its V-gene family, and reads without a unique V-gene family were excluded. To address suspected cross-contamination and a sequencing artifact, a later analysis removed over 500 highly shared, low-generation-probability nucleotide sequences. A later analysis calculated a clonal expansion index for each public chain from normalized within-repertoire ranks of inferred template counts. In a later analysis, generation probabilities were computed with a VDJ recombination model fitted to out-of-frame rearrangements, and the resulting probabilities were checked against IGoR. Hypergeometric tests were used in a later analysis to score TCR-TCR, TCR-HLA and TCR-CMV co-occurrence, with a repertoire-size bias correction applied to the TCR pairs. In a later analysis, false discovery rates were estimated by permuting HLA or CMV assignments 20 times. In a later analysis, co-occurring TCRs were grouped using DBSCAN, and TCRdist sequence similarity was added for clustering within HLA-allele-positive subsets. For co-occurrence clustering, repertoires with fewer than 30,000 or more than 120,000 public chains were excluded, along with about five repertoires with anomalous nucleotide sharing. The immuneACCESS repertoire file appears here via TCRdb, limited to in-frame rearrangements. These files lack a portion of the clones; in checked studies, under half of the deficit traces to unresolved V genes, and the cause of the others is not known. V and J calls and clone size are given by that table; D and trimming were obtained from the DNA. Counted in this sample were some 190,000 clones; more than 75% of them appeared once. The ten largest clonotypes hold approximately 1.4% of the sample.

This clone was seen only once. Its binding antigen is unknown. It has no much larger one-base neighbor in the sample; base qualities were not kept. The clonotype comes from a man between 35 and 55 years old in good health and CMV-seronegative. Sequences were obtained from PBMCs.

The nucleotides read TGTGCCAGCAGCTCCACTTACATCGGGTCCGGGGCCAACGTCCTGACTTTC. Translated, this is CASSSTYIGSGANVLTF. The chain uses TRBV7-2 and TRBJ2-6; the D gene identity is not certain. CDR1 and CDR2 (SGHTA, FQGNSA) derive from the germline V gene. The CDR3 measures 17 amino acids from cysteine to phenylalanine. Only the CDR3 part of the read is kept: 51 bases, read in frame from the first base. V was cut back by 4 bases and J by 4 bases, leaving a gap of 17 bases between them.